These 28 T cell receptor beta chains originate from one sample sequenced in a study of T cells in Graves' hyperthyroidism and ophthalmopathy. From RNA transcripts, TCR beta CDR3 regions were amplified. A first-round RT-PCR of the TCR CDR3 used the HTBI primer set. Each CDR3 protein gets one entry after TCRdb re-called the multiplex PCR reads with MiXCR. The sample gives approximately 370,000 distinct CDR3 sequences, around 14% of which show up once; approximately 29% is in the top ten. Sequenced material: blood. All receptors derive from a young woman with Graves' hyperthyroidism.

This sequence joins TRBV27 and TRBJ1-6, with D perhaps TRBD1 (5 bases). CDR1 is MNHEY, CDR2 SMNVEV, per germline (reference sequence). The CDR3 runs 17 residues. Between the trimmed V and J ends, which lost 2 bases and 6 bases, there was a span of 17 bases. Written as DNA, the CDR3 is TGTGCCAGCAGTTTACGTTCCCCCGGGACGGGTAATTCACCCCTCCACTTT. Translation gives CASSLRSPGTGNSPLHF.

In this sample, this clonotype turned up many times. This chain connects TRBV6-2 or TRBV6-3 to TRBJ2-1; D is unresolved. The V end lost 5 bases, the J end lost 10 bases, and 18 bases lay between the germline ends. Per germline, CDR1 MNHEY and CDR2 SVGEGT. CDR3 length: 14 residues. CDR3 region: CASSALSAFTEQFF. The CDR3, as DNA: TGTGCCAGCAGTGCCTTGAGCGCCTTCACCGAGCAGTTCTTC.

This clonotype was detected many times. The chain joins TRBV28 to TRBJ2-1; TRBD1 matches 10 bases. CDR1 MDHEN and CDR2 SYDVKM come from the germline V gene. This CDR3 spans 14 amino acids. V shed 0 bases, J shed 8 bases, and the junction held 1 base outside the gene matches. CDR3 sequence reads: CASSLWGQGYEQFF. CDR3 in DNA: TGTGCCAGCAGTTTATGGGGACAGGGGTATGAGCAGTTCTTC.

This clonotype was picked up many times. The V call is TRBV9, the J call TRBJ2-7; 7 bases agree with TRBD1. This CDR3 contains 13 residues. Germline V gene lookup returns CDR1 SGDLS and CDR2 YYNGEE. V gave up 4 bases and J gave up 3 bases; unmatched junction bases: 4. The CDR3 DNA reads TGTGCCAGCAGCTTCCGGGACAGCTACGAGCAGTACTTC. Translating it yields CASSFRDSYEQYF.

This clonotype was found a few times. The rearrangement joins TRBV5-4 to TRBJ2-3, with 15 positions matching TRBD2. The CDR3 length is 19 residues. The J segment lost 1 base and the V segment lost 4 bases, leaving 10 bases of the junction unmatched. Germline V CDR1 and CDR2: SGHNT, YYREEE (reference sequence). CDR3 residues: CASSLGLAGGPGGTDTQYF. The CDR3 DNA reads TGTGCCAGCAGCCTAGGACTAGCGGGAGGGCCGGGGGGCACAGATACGCAGTATTTT.

This sequence joins TRBV9 and TRBJ2-7; tentatively, D is TRBD1 (6 bases). This CDR3 has 15 amino acids. The germline gives CDR1 SGDLS, CDR2 YYNGEE. V was pared by 0 bases and J by 2 bases, with 12 bases between. CDR3 in DNA: TGTGCCAGCAGCGTAGCCGGGACACTTACCTACGAGCAGTACTTC. Amino acid sequence: CASSVAGTLTYEQYF.

The chain uses TRBV9 and TRBJ1-1; TRBD1 agrees at 7 bases. The CDR3 has 15 amino acids. Germline V lookup: CDR1 SGDLS, CDR2 YYNGEE. V lost 0 bases to trimming and J lost 5 bases; unmatched junction nucleotides: 7. CDR3 nucleotide sequence: TGTGCCAGCAGCGTAGCGGCGACAGGGTGGACTGAAGCTTTCTTT. It is translated as CASSVAATGWTEAFF.

This clonotype was seen ten or more times. The chain combines TRBV20-1 with TRBJ1-1, with 8 bases fitting TRBD1. The germline V gene encodes CDR1 DFQATT and CDR2 SNEGSKA (reference sequence). This CDR3 spans 14 amino acids. With 4 bases clipped from V and 6 bases from J, the junction kept 10 bases outside the gene matches. CDR3 DNA: TGCAGTGCTACCCACATCGGACAGGGCTCTGAAGCTTTCTTT. The encoded protein is CSATHIGQGSEAFF.

This clonotype has a handful of counts. The V and J genes are TRBV10-3 and TRBJ2-7; perhaps TRBD2 as D (5 bases). Trimming left V 0 bases short and J 9 bases short, with 9 bases between. CDR1 and CDR2 from the germline V gene are ENHRY and SYGVKD. The CDR3 runs 12 residues. This CDR3 reads CAISESEVGQYF. The CDR3 coding sequence is TGTGCCATCAGTGAGTCGGAGGTAGGGCAGTACTTC.

This clonotype was counted a few times. The germline gene is not matched at one end of the junction; a read error may be the cause. The V and J genes are TRBV4-2 and TRBJ2-3, with 10 positions matching TRBD2. Germline CDR1 reads LGHNA; CDR2 reads YNFKEQ. CDR3 length: 15 residues. The CDR3 DNA follows: TGTGCCAGCAGCCCGGGACTAGCGAGCACAGGTACGCAGTATTTT. Its protein is CASSPGLASTGTQYF.

This clonotype was detected many times. V and J are TRBV28 and TRBJ2-1; D is possibly TRBD2 (6 bases). Trimming left V 5 bases short and J 4 bases short, with 15 bases between. CDR1 MDHEN and CDR2 SYDVKM come from the germline V gene. The CDR3 spans 15 residues. This CDR3 is CASSRAGTGYNEQFF. In DNA, the CDR3 is TGTGCCAGCAGTCGAGCCGGGACTGGTTACAATGAGCAGTTCTTC.

The chain carries TRBV10-3 and TRBJ2-5; 12 bases map to TRBD2. The CDR3 covers 18 residues. CDR1 and CDR2 from the germline V gene are ENHRY and SYGVKD. Trimming at V came to 3 bases and at J to 5 bases, leaving 13 bases not matched to a gene. The CDR3 loop reads CAISDSLAGGPLWETQYF. The CDR3 nucleotides read TGTGCCATCAGTGATAGCCTAGCGGGAGGGCCTCTCTGGGAGACCCAGTACTTC.

In its sample, this clonotype was seen many times. The J gene is TRBJ2-7, the V gene TRBV12-3 or TRBV12-4, with TRBD2 as a possible D gene (6 bases). The CDR3 is 18 residues long. V was clipped by 6 bases and J by 2 bases, with 26 bases between them. Written as DNA, the CDR3 is TGTGCCAGCAGGCTAGCGTCGGGAGATAAGTTTTACGCCTACGAGCAGTACTTC. It yields the protein CASRLASGDKFYAYEQYF.

Comment on this clonotype: Just one base apart from a much larger clone, this may be a read error. The V gene is TRBV7-3, the J gene TRBJ2-1; unclear D gene. The length of the CDR3 is 14 residues. Deletions cut 2 bases from V and 7 bases from J, with 12 bases between. Germline CDR1 is SGHTA and CDR2 is FQGTGA. The CDR3 DNA follows: TGTGCCAGCAGCTTAGACCGTATGGGGAATGAGCAGTTCTTC. Translation: CASSLDRMGNEQFF.

This clonotype was detected ten times or more. The chain recombines TRBV7-6 with TRBJ2-1, with TRBD2 identical over 10 bases. V lost 5 bases, J lost 8 bases, and 6 bases stayed unmatched. Germline V lookup: CDR1 SGHVS, CDR2 FNYEAQ. The CDR3 is 14 amino acids. CDR3 sequence reads: CASSQREGRDEQFF. The CDR3 bases are TGTGCCAGCAGCCAGCGGGAGGGTCGGGATGAGCAGTTCTTC.

This clonotype was counted only a few times. The rearrangement uses TRBV4-1 and TRBJ1-2; 7 bases agree with TRBD1. This CDR3 is built from 13 residues. CDR1 and CDR2 from the germline V gene are MGHRA and YSYEKL. With V trimmed by 3 bases and J by 4 bases, 2 bases remained unmatched. The chain's CDR3 is CASSHAGGYGYTF. The CDR3 DNA reads TGCGCCAGCAGCCATGCAGGGGGCTATGGCTACACCTTC.

This clonotype was seen more than once but under ten times. The rearrangement links TRBV6-1 to TRBJ1-6, with 10 bases identical to TRBD1. The CDR3 has 14 residues. CDR1 is MNHNS and CDR2 is SASEGT in the germline V gene. V was clipped by 5 bases and J by 6 bases; unmatched bases: 1. CDR3 protein: CASSRDRGNSPLHF. The DNA of the CDR3 is TGTGCCAGCAGTCGGGACAGGGGTAATTCACCCCTCCACTTT.

Many counts were recorded for this clonotype. The V and J genes are TRBV7-2 and TRBJ2-3; the match to TRBD2 covers 16 bases. The CDR3 has 18 residues. Germline lookup yields CDR1 SGHTA and CDR2 FQGNSA. Trimming took 3 bases from V and 4 from J; bases not matched to a gene: 7. The CDR3 is CASSLTGTSGRAADTQYF. The CDR3 coding sequence is TGTGCCAGCAGCTTGACTGGGACTAGCGGGAGGGCGGCAGATACGCAGTATTTT. The full variable domain, in which reference TRBV7-2 and TRBJ2-3 provide the parts outside the CDR3, is GAGVSQSPSNKVTEKGKDVELRCDPISGHTALYWYRQSLGQGLEFLIYFQGNSAPDKSGLPSDRFSAERTGGSVSTLTIQRTQQEDSAVYLCASSLTGTSGRAADTQYFGPGTRLTVL.

The rearrangement links TRBV24-1 to TRBJ1-5, with a possible D match to TRBD1 (6 bases). CDR1 is KGHDR, CDR2 SFDVKD, per germline. The CDR3 is 14 amino acids. V dropped 9 bases and J dropped 6 bases, with 17 bases sitting between them. The CDR3 nucleotides are TGTGCCACCTCACAGGCAGGGGACGGTCAGCCCCAGCATTTT. Amino acid sequence: CATSQAGDGQPQHF.

V and J are TRBV9 and TRBJ2-1; 7 bases fit TRBD2. There are 16 residues in the CDR3. J gave up 0 bases and V 2 bases, and 5 bases lay outside the gene matches. From germline, CDR1 is SGDLS and CDR2 YYNGEE. The CDR3 nucleotides are TGTGCCAGCAGCGTCTACCGCGGGAGCTCCTACAATGAGCAGTTCTTC. This sequence encodes CASSVYRGSSYNEQFF.

As for this clonotype: This may arise from a read error, as a much more abundant clone is one base away. This chain uses TRBV20-1 with TRBJ2-1; D ambiguous. Matching the DNA end better, TRBJ2-7 makes the J call doubtful. Germline-derived CDR1 and CDR2 are DFQATT and SNEGSKA (reference sequence). The CDR3 has 13 residues. The CDR3 DNA is TGCAGTGCTAGAGGGTACTCCTACAATGAGCAGTACTTC. It yields the protein CSARGYSYNEQYF.

The chain recombines TRBV20-1 with TRBJ2-5; D possibly corresponds to TRBD1 (5 bases). Germline-derived CDR1 and CDR2 are DFQATT and SNEGSKA (reference sequence). CDR3 length: 15 residues. V lost 3 bases, J lost 3 bases, and 17 bases lay in between. CDR3 sequence: CSARTTRGFKETQYF. The CDR3 DNA reads TGCAGTGCTAGGACCACAAGGGGCTTCAAAGAGACCCAGTACTTC.

This clonotype was observed a few times. The CDR3 DNA follows: TGTGCCAGCAGCTTAGAGGGTTTAAATGAGCAGTTCTTC. Translating it yields CASSLEGLNEQFF. The rearrangement joins TRBV7-2 to TRBJ2-1; D unclear. The CDR3 extends over 13 amino acids. Trimming took 1 base from V and 7 from J, leaving 8 bases between them. Germline CDR1 reads SGHTA; CDR2 reads FQGNSA.

This clonotype was counted ten times or more. V usage is TRBV7-2 and J usage is TRBJ2-7; D not certain. Germline V lookup: CDR1 SGHTA, CDR2 FQGNSA. The ends were cut back, 5 bases at V and 3 bases at J, with 17 bases in the middle. The CDR3 is 15 residues long. Here the CDR3 reads CASSPIDTPYYEQYF. Here the CDR3 DNA reads TGTGCCAGCAGCCCTATAGACACTCCGTACTACGAGCAGTACTTC.

This clonotype was counted at least ten times. This chain connects TRBV3-1 to TRBJ2-1; D is possibly TRBD2 (6 bases). Germline V gene lookup returns CDR1 LGHDT and CDR2 YNNKEL (reference sequence). Trimming shortened V by 0 bases and J by 9 bases, and 15 bases separated the two germline ends. This CDR3 contains 15 residues. The DNA of the CDR3 is TGTGCCAGCAGCCAAGAAGGGACTTGGCAGGCTGAGCAGTTCTTC. Protein product: CASSQEGTWQAEQFF.

The sample holds many counts of this clonotype. The chain employs TRBV7-6 and TRBJ1-1; maybe TRBD1 (6 bases). The V gene's germline CDR1 is SGHVS and CDR2 FNYEAQ. Trimming shortened V by 0 bases and J by 7 bases, and 12 bases separated the two germline ends. This CDR3 spans 14 amino acids. CDR3 sequence: CASSLAAGAGEAFF. The CDR3 DNA is TGTGCCAGCAGCTTAGCCGCAGGGGCAGGTGAAGCTTTCTTT.

Concerning this clonotype itself: A read error may explain this, as a much larger clone is one base away. A read error is likely, as this CDR3 ends without the conserved phenylalanine or tryptophan. The CDR3 nucleotides read TGTGCCAGCAGTTTTTCAAACTATGGCTACACCTCC. It encodes CASSFSNYGYTS. The V and J genes are TRBV28 and TRBJ1-2, with D unresolved. The CDR3 consists of 12 residues. Germline V gives CDR1 MDHEN, CDR2 SYDVKM. Trimming stripped 3 bases from V and 2 bases from J, with 4 bases between.

Details on this clonotype: A much larger clone sits a single nucleotide away, making a read error possible. The chain joins TRBV14 to TRBJ2-1, with 8 nucleotides matching TRBD1. The CDR3 runs to 15 residues. CDR1 and CDR2 (germline): SGHDN, FVKESK. The CDR3 region has the DNA TGTGCCAGCAGCCCAAGCCAGGGGGCTTACAATGGGCAGTTCTTC. It translates to CASSPSQGAYNGQFF.